A single sample gave rise to the 7 T cell receptor beta chains below, sequenced in a study of naive and memory T cell subsets. An equimolar mix of two oligonucleotides served as the beta constant-region primer for TRBC1 and TRBC2. MiXCR, applied by TCRdb to the UMI-ligation and nested PCR reads, yields one record per CDR3 protein. The data hold tens of thousands of distinct CDR3 sequences, with about 10% observed a single time. The material sequenced was central memory CD8+ T cells from blood. These receptors all come from a human donor in good health.

The chain joins TRBV6-6 to TRBJ1-2; D is unclear. Trimming cost V 6 bases and J 3 bases, with 11 bases left between them. The length of the CDR3 is 13 residues. Germline V gene lookup returns CDR1 MNHNY and CDR2 SVGAGI (reference sequence). CDR3: CASSPYKDYGYTF. CDR3 in DNA: TGTGCCAGCAGCCCTTATAAGGACTATGGCTACACCTTC.

V gene TRBV6-2 or TRBV6-3 combines with J gene TRBJ2-2, with a weak D call TRBD2 (6 bases). Germline CDR1 reads MNHEY; CDR2 reads SVGEGT. This CDR3 is 16 amino acids long. Deletions cut 0 bases from V and 1 base from J, with 9 bases between. The CDR3 loop reads CASSYSNSGNTGELFF. The DNA of the CDR3 is TGTGCCAGCAGTTACTCGAATAGCGGGAACACCGGGGAGCTGTTTTTT.

The genes are TRBV12-3 or TRBV12-4 and TRBJ2-2; possibly TRBD2 for D (6 bases). This CDR3 has 18 residues. Between the trimmed V and J ends, which lost 8 bases and 3 bases, there was a span of 25 bases. The CDR3 sequence: CASFPGLSVSWYTGELFF. The CDR3 DNA is TGTGCCAGCTTCCCGGGACTTAGCGTATCCTGGTACACCGGGGAGCTGTTTTTT.

This clonotype was counted at least ten times. This sequence joins TRBV2 and TRBJ2-1; D assignment may be TRBD1 or TRBD2 (5 bases each). The CDR3 consists of 17 residues. V lost 2 bases and J 5 bases, leaving 19 bases between the germline ends. The V gene's germline CDR1 is SNHLY and CDR2 FYNNEI. CDR3: CASSERGAGQLDNEQFF. CDR3 in DNA: TGTGCCAGCAGTGAACGAGGGGCGGGTCAATTAGACAATGAGCAGTTCTTC. Full variable domain (remainder filled in from reference TRBV2 and TRBJ2-1): EPEVTQTPSHQVTQMGQEVILRCVPISNHLYFYWYRQILGQKVEFLVSFYNNEISEKSEIFDDQFSVERPDGSNFTLKIRSTKLEDSAMYFCASSERGAGQLDNEQFFGPGTRLTVL.

This clonotype has more than one count but fewer than ten. The V and J genes are TRBV20-1 and TRBJ2-7; D is perhaps TRBD2 (5 bases). From germline, CDR1 is DFQATT and CDR2 SNEGSKA (reference sequence). V gave up 0 bases and J gave up 0 bases, with 9 bases separating them. The CDR3 is 14 residues long. The CDR3, as DNA: TGCAGTGCTAGAGAGCGGGCCTCCTCCTACGAGCAGTACTTC. It encodes CSARERASSYEQYF.

This chain links TRBV27 with TRBJ2-2; D might be TRBD2 (7 bases). The V end lost 7 bases, the J end lost 2 bases, and 14 bases lay between the germline ends. Germline CDR1 reads MNHEY; CDR2 reads SMNVEV (reference sequence). There are 15 residues in the CDR3. The CDR3: CASTYGGANTGELFF. CDR3 nucleotides: TGTGCCAGCACCTATGGGGGGGCAAACACCGGGGAGCTGTTTTTT.

This clonotype was observed many times. The chain combines TRBV10-3 with TRBJ1-3; a possible D gene is TRBD1 (6 bases). CDR1 is ENHRY and CDR2 is SYGVKD in the germline V gene. Trimming shortened V by 0 bases and J by 2 bases, and 11 bases separated the two germline ends. CDR3 size: 16 residues. The chain's CDR3 is CAISESGTPAGNTIYF. The DNA for the CDR3 is TGTGCCATCAGTGAGTCGGGGACACCCGCTGGAAACACCATATATTTT.